This TCR beta chain was found in a study of T cells in Graves' hyperthyroidism and ophthalmopathy. This clonotype has at least ten counts. Researchers took RNA transcripts and amplified the TCR beta CDR3 regions from them. With the HTBI primer set, the TCR CDR3 went through a first round of RT-PCR. TCRdb recomputed calls from the multiplex PCR reads with MiXCR, one row per CDR3 protein. Among 410,000 or so distinct CDR3 sequences, about 15% were seen once, and the ten largest hold 13%. The V gene's germline CDR1 is MNHEY and CDR2 SMNVEV (reference sequence). This CDR3 has 14 residues. Trimming left V 3 bases short and J 11 bases short, with 17 bases between.

Sequencing was carried out using blood. The rearrangement uses TRBV27 and TRBJ1-5, with no clear D. The clonotype comes from a man between 18 and 35 years old with Graves' ophthalmopathy. The CDR3 DNA reads TGTGCCAGCAGTTTCCATGGGAGTGAGGAGGCCCAGCATTTT. This translates into CASSFHGSEEAQHF.